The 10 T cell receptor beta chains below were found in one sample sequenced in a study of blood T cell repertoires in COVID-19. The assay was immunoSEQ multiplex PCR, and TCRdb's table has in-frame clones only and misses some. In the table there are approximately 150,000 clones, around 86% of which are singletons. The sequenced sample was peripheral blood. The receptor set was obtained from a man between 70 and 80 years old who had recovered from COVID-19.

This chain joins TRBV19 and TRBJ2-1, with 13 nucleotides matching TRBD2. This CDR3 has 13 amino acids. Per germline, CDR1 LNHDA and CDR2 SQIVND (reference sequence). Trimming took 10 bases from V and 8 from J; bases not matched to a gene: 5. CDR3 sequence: CATTSGRAYEQFF. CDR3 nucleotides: TGTGCCACAACTAGCGGGAGGGCATATGAGCAGTTCTTC.

The CDR3 is CASSFDRGNSPLHF. The CDR3 coding sequence is TGTGCCAGCAGTTTTGACAGGGGTAATTCACCCCTCCACTTT. V and J are TRBV28 and TRBJ1-6, with 8 bases identical to TRBD1. Germline CDR1 is MDHEN and CDR2 is SYDVKM. The CDR3 has 14 residues. The trim removed 3 bases at V and 6 bases at J, leaving 1 base unmatched.

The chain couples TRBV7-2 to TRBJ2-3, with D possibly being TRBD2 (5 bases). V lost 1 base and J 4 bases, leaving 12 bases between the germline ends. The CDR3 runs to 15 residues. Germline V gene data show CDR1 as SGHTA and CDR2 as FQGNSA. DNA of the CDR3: TGTGCCAGCAGCTTAGGGCCAGCGGTTTCAGATACGCAGTATTTT. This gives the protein CASSLGPAVSDTQYF.

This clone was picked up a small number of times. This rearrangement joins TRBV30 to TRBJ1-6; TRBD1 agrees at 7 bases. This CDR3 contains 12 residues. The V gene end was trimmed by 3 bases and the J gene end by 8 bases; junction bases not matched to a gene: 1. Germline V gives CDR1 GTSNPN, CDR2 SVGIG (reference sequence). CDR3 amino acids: CAWRGQDSPLHF. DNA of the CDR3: TGTGCCTGGAGAGGACAGGATTCACCCCTCCACTTT.

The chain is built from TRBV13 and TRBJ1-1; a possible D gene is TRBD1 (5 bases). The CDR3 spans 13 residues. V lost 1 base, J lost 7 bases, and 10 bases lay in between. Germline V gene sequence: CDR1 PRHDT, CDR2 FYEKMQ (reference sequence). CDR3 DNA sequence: TGTGCCAGCAGCTTAGCACAGGAACATGAAGCTTTCTTT. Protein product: CASSLAQEHEAFF.

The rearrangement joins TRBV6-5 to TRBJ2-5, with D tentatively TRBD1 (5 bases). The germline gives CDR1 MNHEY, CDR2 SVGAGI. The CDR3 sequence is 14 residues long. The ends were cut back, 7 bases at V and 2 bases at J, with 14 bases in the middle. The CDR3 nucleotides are TGTGCCAGCAATCAGGGCGGTCAACAAGAGACCCAGTACTTC. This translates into CASNQGGQQETQYF.

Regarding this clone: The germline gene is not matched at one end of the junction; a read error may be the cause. The CDR3: CASSLIGTSGSLEETQYF. In DNA form, the CDR3 reads TGTGCTAGCAGCTTAATAGGTACTAGCGGGAGCCTGGAAGAGACCCAGTACTTC. The rearrangement joins TRBV7-7 to TRBJ2-5; the match to TRBD2 covers 11 bases. This CDR3 is built from 18 residues. Per germline, CDR1 SSHAT and CDR2 FNYEAQ (reference sequence).

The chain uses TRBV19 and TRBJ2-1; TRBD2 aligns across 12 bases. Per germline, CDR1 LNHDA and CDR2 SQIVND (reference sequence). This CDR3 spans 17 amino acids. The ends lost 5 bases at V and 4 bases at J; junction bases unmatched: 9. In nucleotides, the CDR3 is TGTGCCAGTAGTCGACTAGCGGGAGCTGGTGGGTACAATGAGCAGTTCTTC. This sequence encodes CASSRLAGAGGYNEQFF.

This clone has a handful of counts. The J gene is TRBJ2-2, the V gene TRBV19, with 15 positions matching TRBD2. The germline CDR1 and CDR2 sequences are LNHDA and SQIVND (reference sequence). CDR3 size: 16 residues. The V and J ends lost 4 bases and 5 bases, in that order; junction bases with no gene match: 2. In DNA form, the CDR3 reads TGTGCCAGTAGTAGGGGACTAGCGGGAGGTACCGGGGAGCTGTTTTTT. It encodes CASSRGLAGGTGELFF.

DNA of the CDR3: TGTGCCAGCAGCCCGTTCCACGGGACAGATAAAGAGACCCAGTACTTC. Its translation: CASSPFHGTDKETQYF. The rearrangement links TRBV7-2 to TRBJ2-5; 7 bases map to TRBD1. The trim removed 5 bases at V and 3 bases at J, leaving 12 bases unmatched. This CDR3 contains 16 residues. The germline CDR1 and CDR2 sequences are SGHTA and FQGNSA.